This T cell receptor beta chain was captured in a study of blood T cell repertoires in COVID-19. Across the study: Both acute and convalescent COVID-19 samples were obtained from the United States, Italy and Spain. In each case, the material was cDNA or gDNA derived from T cells, B-cell-depleted T cells, or PBMCs.

The CDR3 has 12 residues. Germline CDR1 is SGDLS and CDR2 is YYNGEE. V lost 3 bases and J lost 13, with 11 bases in between. This clone showed up just once. Authors' methods: Quantification of nucleated cells was approximated via reference gene primer amplification. The method was immunoSEQ multiplex PCR; TCRdb's version includes in-frame clones alone and lacks a portion of them. Clone size and V and J calls were adopted from that table, with D and trimming inferred from the DNA. Here the sample spans 250,000 to 350,000 clones, 75% to 90% being singletons. Sequences were obtained from peripheral blood. The V call is TRBV9, the J call TRBJ1-6, with D possibly TRBD1 on 5 matching bases. The receptor was derived from a woman between 50 and 59 years old who had recovered from COVID-19. CDR3 loop: CASSDSGGPLHF. As DNA, the CDR3 is TGTGCCAGCAGCGATTCCGGGGGGCCCCTCCACTTT.